This TCR beta chain was sequenced during a study of blood T cells in healthy people across ages. Then a second PCR, running about 6 to 12 cycles, was carried out with a sample-barcoded 5' primer and a J-beta primer mix. Each of the cDNA molecules was tagged by a template-switch adaptor with 12 random nucleotides. CDR3-containing paired-end reads numbering at least 2.5 million came from each sample. TCRdb re-derived calls from the 5' RACE reads in MiXCR, one entry per CDR3 protein. This repertoire shows 1.5 million to 2 million distinct CDR3 sequences, around 50% found once; its top ten account for less than 2.5%. The trim removed 7 bases at V and 7 bases at J, leaving 15 bases unmatched. The CDR3 contains 17 residues. Germline CDR1 and CDR2: KGHDR and SFDVKD.

The rearrangement uses TRBV24-1 and TRBJ2-2; 9 bases match TRBD1. Sequenced material: blood. This TCR derives from a woman aged 40 to 50 in good health. The chain's CDR3 is CATSPAGTGYRIGELFF. The CDR3 DNA reads as TGTGCCACCAGCCCAGCCGGGACAGGGTACCGTATCGGGGAGCTGTTTTTT.